This T cell receptor (beta chain) comes out of a study of blood T cells in healthy people across ages. For the second PCR, which ran for about 6 to 11 cycles, a sample-barcoded 5' primer and a J-beta primer mix were used. TCRdb re-analysed the 5' RACE reads in MiXCR, keeping a single row per CDR3 protein. The sample consists of hundreds of thousands of distinct CDR3 sequences, more than 20% of them appearing once. V gave up 6 bases and J gave up 3 bases, with 17 bases separating them. Germline V CDR1 and CDR2: MNHNS, SASEGT. The CDR3 is made up of 15 amino acids. This clonotype was observed at least ten times. Each sample gave at least 7 million isolated PBMCs. Total RNA was isolated from each sample in quantities of at least 6 micrograms.

Input material: blood. The chain has TRBV6-1 and TRBJ2-5, with no clear D. The sequence came from a man between 65 and 85 years old in good health. Here the CDR3 reads CASSATRSLKETQYF. The CDR3 coding sequence is TGTGCCAGCAGCGCGACCCGATCCCTCAAAGAGACCCAGTACTTC.